This T cell receptor (beta chain) originates from a study of regulatory T cells in long-lasting Graves disease. This clonotype was observed at least ten times. Its antigen remains unknown. Findings and caveats of the study: Few sampled subjects may have lowered accuracy. Persistent Graves' cases showed lower TCR diversity than newly diagnosed cases.

Time point meaning: newly diagnosed GD, antithyroid drugs for less than 3 months. After RNA was extracted from PBMCs, the TCR library was made from it. The ends lost 3 bases at V and 0 bases at J; junction bases unmatched: 6. The CDR3 is made up of 16 amino acids. Germline-derived CDR1 and CDR2 are MDHEN and SYDVKM. Arm-PCR with iRepertoire HTBI primers amplified the CDR3 regions for these TCR beta libraries. TCRdb re-derived calls from the multiplex PCR reads in MiXCR, one entry per CDR3 protein. The sample records over 300,000 distinct CDR3 sequences, 15% to 17% being singletons. This TCR was sampled from a female donor with Graves disease. V is TRBV28 and J is TRBJ2-3; 7 bases align to TRBD2. The sequences come from peripheral blood mononuclear cells (PBMCs), collected at new diagnosis, from a patient treated with antithyroid drugs. The CDR3 spells CASSFRSGTSTDTQYF. CDR3 nucleotide sequence: TGTGCCAGCAGTTTCCGGAGCGGGACTAGCACAGATACGCAGTATTTT.